Given below is one T cell receptor (beta chain) in context. One junction end does not reproduce the germline sequence, and a read error may be involved. CDR1 and CDR2 from the germline V gene are LNHDA and SQIVND (reference sequence). The CDR3 sequence is 13 residues long. This specimen belongs to a study of graft-versus-host responses after intestinal transplantation. Profiled with immunoSEQ multiplex PCR; TCRdb holds only in-frame clones, not every one. The sample carries 99,000 or so clones, approximately 85% recorded once. The sequence derives from a human patient who received an intestinal transplant, so some T cells may come from the graft donor. V is TRBV19 and J is TRBJ1-1; D remains unclear. This sample comprised PBMCs, obtained 255 days after intestinal transplant. This CDR3 is CASSPSMKTEAFF. The CDR3 nucleotides read TGTGCCAGTAGTCCATCAATGAAGACTGAAGCTTTCTTT.